This T cell receptor beta chain was recorded in a study of T cells after yellow fever vaccination. Study-wide background: SMART-Seq v4 Ultra Low Input served to prepare low-cell-number fractions.

With 4 bases removed from V and 3 bases from J, the gap between germline ends came to 18 bases. The CDR3 length is 16 residues. In germline, CDR1 is KGHSH, CDR2 LQKENI. Turning to this clonotype: Its cognate antigen is unknown.

The study's findings and limits: Some clonotypes were seen in both the CD4 and the CD8 compartments. These made up a small share and likely arose from convergent recombination. Sorted repertoires could include abundant contaminating clonotypes from bulk cells.

Universal primer sites and UMIs were introduced during 5'RACE template-switching synthesis of TCR cDNA. TCRdb passed the 5' RACE reads through MiXCR, listing each CDR3 protein once. The data contain around 260,000 distinct CDR3 sequences, over 4.5% of them singletons. The sample here was CD4+ T cells sorted from PBMCs, taken on the day of the yellow fever booster vaccination. The V gene is TRBV18, the J gene TRBJ1-1, with D tentatively TRBD1 (6 bases). This receptor was identified in a man between 18 and 29 years old who received the YFV17D yellow fever vaccine. CDR3 in amino acids: CASSQSQGGKYTEAFF. As DNA, the CDR3 is TGTGCCAGCTCACAGTCACAGGGAGGGAAATACACTGAAGCTTTCTTT.